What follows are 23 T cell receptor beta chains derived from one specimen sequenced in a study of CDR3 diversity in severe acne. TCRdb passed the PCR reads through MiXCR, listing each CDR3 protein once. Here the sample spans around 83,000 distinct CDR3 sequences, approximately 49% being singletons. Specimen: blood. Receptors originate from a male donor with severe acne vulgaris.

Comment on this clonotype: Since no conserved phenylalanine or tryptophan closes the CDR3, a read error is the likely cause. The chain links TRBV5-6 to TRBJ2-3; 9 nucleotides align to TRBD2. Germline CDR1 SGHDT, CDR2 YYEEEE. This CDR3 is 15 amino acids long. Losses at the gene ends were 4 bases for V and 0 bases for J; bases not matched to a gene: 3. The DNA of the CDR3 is TGTGCCAGCAGCCGACTAGCGGATAGCACAGATACGCAGTATTCT. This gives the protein CASSRLADSTDTQYS.

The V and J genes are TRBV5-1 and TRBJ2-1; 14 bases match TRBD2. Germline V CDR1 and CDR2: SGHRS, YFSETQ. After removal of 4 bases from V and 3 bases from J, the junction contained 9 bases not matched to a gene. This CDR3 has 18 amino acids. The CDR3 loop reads CASSPRLAGGPHYNEQFF. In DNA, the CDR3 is TGCGCCAGCAGCCCGAGACTAGCGGGAGGGCCCCACTACAATGAGCAGTTCTTC.

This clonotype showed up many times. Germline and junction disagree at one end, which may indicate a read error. CDR3 sequence reads: CASSRVEGEKLFF. CDR3 nucleotide sequence: TGTGCTAGCAGCAGAGTAGAAGGGGAAAAACTGTTTTTT. This chain joins TRBV7-7 and TRBJ1-4, with D hard to call. The CDR3 has 13 amino acids. Germline CDR1 reads SSHAT; CDR2 reads FNYEAQ (reference sequence).

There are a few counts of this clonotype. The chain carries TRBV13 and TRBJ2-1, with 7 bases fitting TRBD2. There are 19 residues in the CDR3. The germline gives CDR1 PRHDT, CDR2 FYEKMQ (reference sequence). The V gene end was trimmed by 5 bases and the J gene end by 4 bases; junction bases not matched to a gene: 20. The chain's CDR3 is CASSPLEAGIWRGYNEQFF. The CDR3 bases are TGTGCCAGCAGCCCCCTCGAAGCGGGAATCTGGAGAGGGTACAATGAGCAGTTCTTC.

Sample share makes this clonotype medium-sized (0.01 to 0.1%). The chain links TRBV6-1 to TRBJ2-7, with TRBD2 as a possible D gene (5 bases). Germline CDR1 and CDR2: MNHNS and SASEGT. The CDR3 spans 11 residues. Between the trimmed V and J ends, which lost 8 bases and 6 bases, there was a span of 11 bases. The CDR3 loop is CASSFAGEQYF. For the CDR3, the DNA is TGTGCCAGCTCATTCGCGGGCGAGCAGTACTTC.

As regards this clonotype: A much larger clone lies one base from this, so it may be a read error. This chain's CDR3 is CASSVDRGQDTEAFF. Written as DNA, the CDR3 is TGTGCCAGCAGCGTGGACAGGGGGCAGGACACTGAAGCTTTCTTT. The V call is TRBV7-3, the J call TRBJ1-1; 11 nucleotides match TRBD1. Germline CDR1 reads SGHTA; CDR2 reads FQGTGA. V dropped 5 bases and J dropped 3; count of bases not matched to a gene: 5. The CDR3 is 15 residues long.

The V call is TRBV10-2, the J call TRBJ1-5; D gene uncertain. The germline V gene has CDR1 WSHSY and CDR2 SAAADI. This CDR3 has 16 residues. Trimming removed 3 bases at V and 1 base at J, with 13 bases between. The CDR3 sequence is CASSELSPQSNQPQHF. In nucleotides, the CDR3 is TGCGCCAGCAGTGAACTAAGTCCGCAGAGCAATCAGCCCCAGCATTTT.

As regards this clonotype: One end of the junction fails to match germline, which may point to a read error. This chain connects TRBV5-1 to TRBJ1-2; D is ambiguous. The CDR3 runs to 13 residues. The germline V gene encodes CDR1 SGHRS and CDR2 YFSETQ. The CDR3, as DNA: TGCGCCAGCAGGATCCTTCGTGGGGATGGCTACACTTTC. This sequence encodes CASRILRGDGYTF.

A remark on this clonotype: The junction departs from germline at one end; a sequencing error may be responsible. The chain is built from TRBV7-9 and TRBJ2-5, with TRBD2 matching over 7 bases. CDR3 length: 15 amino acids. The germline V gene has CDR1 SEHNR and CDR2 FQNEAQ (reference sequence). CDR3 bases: TGCGCCAGCAGCTTAGCGGGCCAGCGTCAAGAGACCCAGTACTTC. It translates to CASSLAGQRQETQYF.

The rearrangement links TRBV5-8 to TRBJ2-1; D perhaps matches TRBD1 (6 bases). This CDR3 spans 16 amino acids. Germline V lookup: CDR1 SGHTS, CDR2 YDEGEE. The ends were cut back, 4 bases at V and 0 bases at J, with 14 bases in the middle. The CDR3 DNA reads TGTGCCAGCAGCCCGGCGACAGGAGCCTCCTACAATGAGCAGTTCTTC. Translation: CASSPATGASYNEQFF.

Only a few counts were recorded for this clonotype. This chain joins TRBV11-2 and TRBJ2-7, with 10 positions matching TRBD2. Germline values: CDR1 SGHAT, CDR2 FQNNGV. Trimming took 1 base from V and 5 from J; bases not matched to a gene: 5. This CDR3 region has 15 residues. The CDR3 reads CASSLVAGGSDEQYF. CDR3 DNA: TGTGCCAGCAGCTTAGTAGCGGGAGGCTCGGACGAGCAGTACTTC.

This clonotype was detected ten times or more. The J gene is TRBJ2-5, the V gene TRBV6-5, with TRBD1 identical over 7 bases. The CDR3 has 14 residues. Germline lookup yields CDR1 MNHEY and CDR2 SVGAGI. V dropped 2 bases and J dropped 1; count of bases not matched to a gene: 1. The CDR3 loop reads CASSYDRAQETQYF. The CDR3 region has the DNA TGTGCCAGCAGTTACGACAGGGCCCAAGAGACCCAGTACTTC.

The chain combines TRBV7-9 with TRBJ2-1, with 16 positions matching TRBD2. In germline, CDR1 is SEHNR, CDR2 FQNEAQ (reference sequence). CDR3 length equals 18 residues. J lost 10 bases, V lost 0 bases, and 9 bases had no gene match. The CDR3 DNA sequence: TGTGCCAGCAGCTTAGCTGAGGGACTAGCGGGAGGGACGAAGGAGCAGTTCTTC. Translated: CASSLAEGLAGGTKEQFF.

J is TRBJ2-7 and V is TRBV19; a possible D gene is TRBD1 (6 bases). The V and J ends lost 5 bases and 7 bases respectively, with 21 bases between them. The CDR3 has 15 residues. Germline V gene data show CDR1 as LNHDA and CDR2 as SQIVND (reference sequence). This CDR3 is CASSLQGWPLREQYF. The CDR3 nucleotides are TGTGCCAGTAGTCTACAGGGCTGGCCGCTTCGTGAGCAGTACTTC.

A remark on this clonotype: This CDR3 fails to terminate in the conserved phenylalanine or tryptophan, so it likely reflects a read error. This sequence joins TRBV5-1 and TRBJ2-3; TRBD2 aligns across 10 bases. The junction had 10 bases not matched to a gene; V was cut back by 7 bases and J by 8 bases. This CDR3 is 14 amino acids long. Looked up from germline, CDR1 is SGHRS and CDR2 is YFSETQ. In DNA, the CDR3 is TGCGCCAGCGGGGGGCTAGCGGGAGTCGGTACGCAGTATTCT. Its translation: CASGGLAGVGTQYS.

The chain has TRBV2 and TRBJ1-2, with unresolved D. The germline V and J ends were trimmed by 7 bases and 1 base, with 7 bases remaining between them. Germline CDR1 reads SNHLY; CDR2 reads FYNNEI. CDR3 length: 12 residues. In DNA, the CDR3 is TGTGCCAGCACGGCAAATAACTATGGCTACACCTTC. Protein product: CASTANNYGYTF.

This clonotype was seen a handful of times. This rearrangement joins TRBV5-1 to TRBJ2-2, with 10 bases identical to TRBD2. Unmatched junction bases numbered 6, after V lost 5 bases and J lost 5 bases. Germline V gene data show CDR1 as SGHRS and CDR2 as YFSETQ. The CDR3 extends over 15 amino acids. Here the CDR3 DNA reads TGCGCCAGCAGAACCCTAGCGGGAGTTACCGGGGAGCTGTTTTTT. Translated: CASRTLAGVTGELFF.

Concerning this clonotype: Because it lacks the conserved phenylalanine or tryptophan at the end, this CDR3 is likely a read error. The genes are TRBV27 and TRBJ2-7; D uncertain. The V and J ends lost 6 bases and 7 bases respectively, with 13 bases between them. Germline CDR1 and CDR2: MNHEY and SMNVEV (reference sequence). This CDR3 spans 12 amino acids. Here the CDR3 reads CASSRFGREQYS. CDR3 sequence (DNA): TGTGCCAGCAGCCGCTTTGGAAGAGAGCAGTACTCC.

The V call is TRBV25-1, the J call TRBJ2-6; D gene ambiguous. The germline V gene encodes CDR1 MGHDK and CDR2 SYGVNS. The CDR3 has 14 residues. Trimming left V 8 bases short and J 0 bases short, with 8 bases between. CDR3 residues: CASQTRSGANVLTF. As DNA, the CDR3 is TGTGCCAGCCAAACCCGCTCTGGGGCCAACGTCCTGACTTTC.

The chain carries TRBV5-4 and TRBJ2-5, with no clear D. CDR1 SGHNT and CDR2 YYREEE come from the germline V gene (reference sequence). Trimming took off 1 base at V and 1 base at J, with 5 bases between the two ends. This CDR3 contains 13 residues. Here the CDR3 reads CASSLILQETQYF. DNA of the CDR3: TGTGCCAGCAGCTTGATACTCCAAGAGACCCAGTACTTC. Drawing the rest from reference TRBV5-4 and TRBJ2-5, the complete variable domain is ETGVTQSPTHLIKTRGQQVTLRCSSQSGHNTVSWYQQALGQGPQFIFQYYREEENGRGNFPPRFSGLQFPNYSSELNVNALELDDSALYLCASSLILQETQYFGPGTRLLVL.

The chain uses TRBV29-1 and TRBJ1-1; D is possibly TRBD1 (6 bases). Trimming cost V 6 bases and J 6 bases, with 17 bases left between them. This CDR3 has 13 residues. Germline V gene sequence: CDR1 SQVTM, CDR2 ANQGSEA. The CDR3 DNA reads TGCAGCGTATACTCAAGACAGGACCCTGAAGCTTTCTTT. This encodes CSVYSRQDPEAFF.

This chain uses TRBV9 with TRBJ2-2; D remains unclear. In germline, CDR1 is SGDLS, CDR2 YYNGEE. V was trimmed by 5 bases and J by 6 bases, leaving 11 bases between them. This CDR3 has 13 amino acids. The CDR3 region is CASRNGGAGELFF. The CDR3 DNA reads TGTGCCAGCAGGAATGGCGGAGCCGGGGAGCTGTTTTTT.

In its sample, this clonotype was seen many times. This CDR3 reads CASSIVTEYGYTF. The CDR3 DNA reads TGTGCCAGTAGTATTGTCACCGAGTATGGCTACACCTTC. This rearrangement joins TRBV19 to TRBJ1-2, with D uncertain. The length of the CDR3 is 13 residues. V dropped 3 bases and J dropped 5 bases, with 10 bases sitting between them. Germline assignment: CDR1 LNHDA and CDR2 SQIVND (reference sequence).